This T cell receptor (beta chain) originates from a study of T-cell reconstitution after alpha-beta-depleted transplantation in children. Broader study findings: Counts and diversity of T cells one year after transplant came mostly from newly produced T cells.

This clonotype has only a few counts. Antigen specificity is unknown. The CDR3 spans 15 residues. Losses at the gene ends were 4 bases for V and 10 bases for J; bases not matched to a gene: 13. Germline loops: CDR1 SGHTA, CDR2 FQGNSA. As it was prepared, the TCRbeta library received unique molecular identifiers. TCRdb processed the PCR reads anew with MiXCR; each CDR3 protein has one entry. The sample carries 90,000 to 100,000 distinct CDR3 sequences, 20% to 30% recorded once. V is TRBV7-2 and J is TRBJ2-1, with 7 bases lining up with TRBD2. This TCR was sampled from a boy aged 2 to 10 with acute lymphoblastic leukemia, due to receive a stem cell transplant. This specimen was PBMCs, taken before TCRalphabeta/CD19-depleted stem cell transplant. CDR3 DNA: TGTGCCAGCAGCTCGTCCGGGACTAACTTTAGAGAGCAGTTCTTC. Its translation is CASSSSGTNFREQFF. Full variable domain (rest looked up from reference TRBV7-2 and TRBJ2-1): GAGVSQSPSNKVTEKGKDVELRCDPISGHTALYWYRQSLGQGLEFLIYFQGNSAPDKSGLPSDRFSAERTGGSVSTLTIQRTQQEDSAVYLCASSSSGTNFREQFFGPGTRLTVL.